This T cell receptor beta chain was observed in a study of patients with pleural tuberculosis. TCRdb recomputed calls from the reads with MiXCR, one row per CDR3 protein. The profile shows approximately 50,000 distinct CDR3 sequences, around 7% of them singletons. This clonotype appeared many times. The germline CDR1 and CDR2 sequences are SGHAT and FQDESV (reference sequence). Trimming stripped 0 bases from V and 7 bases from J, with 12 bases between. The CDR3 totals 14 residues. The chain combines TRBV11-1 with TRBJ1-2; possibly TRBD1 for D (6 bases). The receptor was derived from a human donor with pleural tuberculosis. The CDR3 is CASSLAEGVSGYTF. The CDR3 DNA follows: TGTGCCAGCAGCTTAGCGGAGGGGGTATCTGGCTACACCTTC.